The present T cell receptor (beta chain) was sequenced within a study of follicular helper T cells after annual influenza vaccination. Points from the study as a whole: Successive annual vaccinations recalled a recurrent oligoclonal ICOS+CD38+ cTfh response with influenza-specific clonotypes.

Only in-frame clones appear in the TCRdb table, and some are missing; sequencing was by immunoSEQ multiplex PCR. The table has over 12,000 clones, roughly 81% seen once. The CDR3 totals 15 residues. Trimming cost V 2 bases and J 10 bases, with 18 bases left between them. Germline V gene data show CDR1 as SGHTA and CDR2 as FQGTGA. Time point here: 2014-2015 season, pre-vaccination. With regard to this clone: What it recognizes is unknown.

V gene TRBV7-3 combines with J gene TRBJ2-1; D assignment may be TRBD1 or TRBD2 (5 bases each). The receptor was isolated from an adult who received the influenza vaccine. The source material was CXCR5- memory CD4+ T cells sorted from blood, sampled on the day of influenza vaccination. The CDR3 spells CASSLGGGTDFEQFF. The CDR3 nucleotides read TGTGCCAGCAGCTTAGGGGGTGGCACAGATTTCGAGCAGTTCTTC.